This TCR beta chain came from a study of technical replicates of blood from a few donors. CDR1 is SNHLY and CDR2 is FYNNEI in the germline V gene. The length of the CDR3 is 11 residues. Trimming removed 7 bases at V and 11 bases at J, with 14 bases between. Sequenced by immunoSEQ multiplex PCR; TCRdb stores in-frame clones only, minus some. This table holds 75,000 to 100,000 clones, 90% to 95% found once. Sequenced sample: T cells isolated from PBMCs. This TCR was sampled from a human donor in good health. This chain connects TRBV2 to TRBJ1-1; the D gene is possibly TRBD1 (5 bases). The CDR3 loop is CASKIKGQAFF. In DNA form, the CDR3 reads TGTGCCAGCAAAATAAAGGGGCAGGCTTTCTTT.